These T cell receptor beta chains were read from a single sample in a study of CD8 T cells in ankylosing spondylitis. TCRdb reprocessed the 5' RACE reads with MiXCR, giving one entry per CDR3 protein. Among under 400,000 distinct CDR3 sequences listed, around a tenth were seen once. Sequencing used blood, either unsorted or a sorted T cell fraction (not recorded which). Every receptor here comes from a female donor with ankylosing spondylitis or in good health (not recorded which). Each CDR3 is given with its conserved first and last residue. D genes are given only for firm matches. The size field is filled for only some rows; it gives once, few, many or a size class.

DNA: TGTGCCAGCAGCCAACGGGACAGGCTCACCTACGAGCAGTACTTC
CDR3: CASSQRDRLTYEQYF
J: TRBJ2-7
size: NA
V: TRBV28
D: TRBD1

DNA: TGTGCCACCCTACTGACAGGAACCGGGGAGCTGTTTTTT
CDR3: CATLLTGTGELFF
J: TRBJ2-2
size: few
V: TRBV28
D: NA

DNA: TGTGCCAGCAGCCGACAAGCGGGATTCTACAATGAGCAGTTCTTC
CDR3: CASSRQAGFYNEQFF
J: TRBJ2-1
size: many
V: TRBV7-9
D: TRBD2

DNA: TGTGCCAGCAGTTTTACTAGCGGCCAAGAGACCCAGTACTTC
CDR3: CASSFTSGQETQYF
J: TRBJ2-5
size: many
V: TRBV6-5
D: TRBD2

DNA: TGCAGTGCTGTTAGTGGCAATCAGCCCCAGCATTTT
CDR3: CSAVSGNQPQHF
J: TRBJ1-5
size: many
V: TRBV20-1
D: NA

DNA: TGTGCCAGCAGCCAAGAAACCAGGGCGAATAGTCCCCTCCACTTT
CDR3: CASSQETRANSPLHF
J: TRBJ1-6
size: NA
V: TRBV3-1
D: NA

DNA: TGCAGCGTTACAGTGCCTAACTACGAGCAGTACTTC
CDR3: CSVTVPNYEQYF
J: TRBJ2-7
size: many
V: TRBV29-1
D: NA

DNA: TGTGCCAGCTCACCAAGGCAGGAGGGTCAAAAACTGTTTTTT
CDR3: CASSPRQEGQKLFF
J: TRBJ1-4
size: many
V: TRBV18
D: NA

DNA: TGCAGTGACTTCCGACAGGACGCCGGGAATACGCAGTATTTT
CDR3: CSDFRQDAGNTQYF
J: TRBJ2-3
size: few
V: TRBV20-1
D: NA

DNA: TGCGCCAGCAGCCGTGGACCTACAGATACGCAGTATTTT
CDR3: CASSRGPTDTQYF
J: TRBJ2-3
size: many
V: TRBV5-1
D: NA

DNA: TGTGCCAGCAGCAGAGAGACAGGGTCCTACACCTTC
CDR3: CASSRETGSYTF
J: TRBJ1-2
size: many
V: TRBV6-5
D: TRBD1

DNA: TGTGCCAGCAGTCCCGGGACAGGCTATGGCTACACCTTC
CDR3: CASSPGTGYGYTF
J: TRBJ1-2
size: NA
V: TRBV12-3/TRBV12-4
D: TRBD1

DNA: TGCAGTGCTATACGAAGAAGGGACACCGGGGAGCTGTTTTTT
CDR3: CSAIRRRDTGELFF
J: TRBJ2-2
size: NA
V: TRBV20-1
D: NA

DNA: TGTGCCAGCTCACCCGACACCACAGATACGCAGTATTTT
CDR3: CASSPDTTDTQYF
J: TRBJ2-3
size: many
V: TRBV18
D: NA

DNA: TGTGCCACCAGTACTCCCGGGCTGACCAATGAGCAGTTCTTC
CDR3: CATSTPGLTNEQFF
J: TRBJ2-1
size: many
V: TRBV24-1
D: NA

DNA: TGTGCCAGCAGCAAATCTGGCGGGGAGCAGTTCTTC
CDR3: CASSKSGGEQFF
J: TRBJ2-1
size: many
V: TRBV7-9
D: NA

DNA: TGCGCCAGCAGCCAAGAACGTCACCTCTCTGGGGCCAACGTCCTGACTTTC
CDR3: CASSQERHLSGANVLTF
J: TRBJ2-6
size: few
V: TRBV4-1
D: NA

DNA: TGTGCCAGTGACCCGCTCCTCGGGAACACCATATATTTT
CDR3: CASDPLLGNTIYF
J: TRBJ1-3
size: NA
V: TRBV6-1
D: NA

DNA: TGTGCCACCCCTTACGAGCAGTACTTC
CDR3: CATPYEQYF
J: TRBJ2-7
size: NA
V: TRBV27
D: NA

DNA: TGTGCCATCAGTACAGGGAACTCTGGAAACACCATATATTTT
CDR3: CAISTGNSGNTIYF
J: TRBJ1-3
size: NA
V: TRBV10-3
D: NA

DNA: TGTGCCAGCAGCCAAGGCTCCCGGGGATTTGACTATGGCTACACCTTC
CDR3: CASSQGSRGFDYGYTF
J: TRBJ1-2
size: many
V: TRBV3-1
D: NA

DNA: TGTGCCAGCTCACTTACTAGGCTAGCGTTCTACGAGCAGTACTTC
CDR3: CASSLTRLAFYEQYF
J: TRBJ2-7
size: NA
V: TRBV18
D: NA

DNA: TGCGCCAGCAGCAACCGGGACAGGGGATCCGATGAGCAGTTCTTC
CDR3: CASSNRDRGSDEQFF
J: TRBJ2-1
size: many
V: TRBV5-1
D: TRBD1

DNA: TGCGCCAGCAGCTTGGAAAGCCGGGACTTCAATAATTCACCCCTCCACTTT
CDR3: CASSLESRDFNNSPLHF
J: TRBJ1-6
size: many
V: TRBV5-1
D: NA

DNA: TGCGCCAGCAGTTCGCGGCCGCCTCAAAGACAGTACTTC
CDR3: CASSSRPPQRQYF
J: TRBJ2-7
size: NA
V: TRBV23-1
D: NA

DNA: TGTGCCAGCAGTCTCTTGAATACCGGGACAGGTTTTTGGTCCCAGCATTTT
CDR3: CASSLLNTGTGFWSQHF
J: TRBJ1-5
size: many
V: TRBV6-1
D: TRBD1

DNA: TGCAGCGCCCGCCTGACAGGGGGTCTGTTTAATGGCTACACCTTC
CDR3: CSARLTGGLFNGYTF
J: TRBJ1-2
size: NA
V: TRBV29-1
D: TRBD1

DNA: TGTGCCAGCAGCACTGGACAGGGGGGGAATGAAAAACTGTTTTTT
CDR3: CASSTGQGGNEKLFF
J: TRBJ1-4
size: NA
V: TRBV7-2
D: TRBD1

DNA: TGTGCCAGCAGCCCCGAATCCCGGACTAGCGGGAGGTTCGGCTCCTACAATGAGCAGTTCTTC
CDR3: CASSPESRTSGRFGSYNEQFF
J: TRBJ2-1
size: many
V: TRBV6-2/TRBV6-3
D: TRBD2

DNA: TGTGCCAGCAGCTTAGATCTCGGGACAGGGGGACAAGAGACCCAGTACTTC
CDR3: CASSLDLGTGGQETQYF
J: TRBJ2-5
size: NA
V: TRBV7-9
D: TRBD1

DNA: TGTGCCAGCAGCGGCCCGCCTCGTCTTGGCATAGGTACAGATACGCAGTATTTT
CDR3: CASSGPPRLGIGTDTQYF
J: TRBJ2-3
size: few
V: TRBV7-3
D: NA

DNA: TGTGCCAGCACCACGGACAGGAGCTCCTACAATGAGCAGTTCTTC
CDR3: CASTTDRSSYNEQFF
J: TRBJ2-1
size: many
V: TRBV7-9
D: TRBD1

DNA: TGTGCCAGCAGTACGCCGGGACAGGGGTTCGACGAGCAGTACTTC
CDR3: CASSTPGQGFDEQYF
J: TRBJ2-7
size: NA
V: TRBV28
D: TRBD1

DNA: TGCAGTGCTCCCTCCTTACAGGGAGAGGCCTACGAGCAGTACTTC
CDR3: CSAPSLQGEAYEQYF
J: TRBJ2-7
size: many
V: TRBV20-1
D: NA

DNA: TGTGCCAGCAGCCCCGATTACAAAGCTGTAACATTGTGGGGACTCTTTCCGAACACCGGGGAGCTGTTTTTT
CDR3: CASSPDYKAVTLWGLFPNTGELFF
J: TRBJ2-2
size: many
V: TRBV3-1
D: NA

DNA: TGCGCCAGCAGTCCCGGGACAGCCACTGAAGCTTTCTTT
CDR3: CASSPGTATEAFF
J: TRBJ1-1
size: NA
V: TRBV5-1
D: TRBD1

DNA: TGTGCCAGCAGCCTCCGGGGGTCTGGGCAGTTCTTC
CDR3: CASSLRGSGQFF
J: TRBJ2-1
size: few
V: TRBV11-2
D: NA

DNA: TGTGCCAGTAGTATAGGTCGGGGACCCTATGGCTACACCTTC
CDR3: CASSIGRGPYGYTF
J: TRBJ1-2
size: few
V: TRBV19
D: NA

DNA: TGCAGTGAAAGAGTTGCAGATACGCAGTATTTT
CDR3: CSERVADTQYF
J: TRBJ2-3
size: NA
V: TRBV20-1
D: NA

DNA: TGTGCCAGCAGCTTAGCGGGACAGGAAAAGCAGTACTTC
CDR3: CASSLAGQEKQYF
J: TRBJ2-7
size: NA
V: TRBV7-2
D: TRBD1

DNA: TGTGCCATCAGTGAGTACAGGGTACTAGCGGAAGACTCTGGGGCCAACGTCCTGACTTTC
CDR3: CAISEYRVLAEDSGANVLTF
J: TRBJ2-6
size: many
V: TRBV10-3
D: TRBD2

DNA: TGTGCCAGCAGCTTGGACTCGCAGAGTAATGAGCAGTTCTTC
CDR3: CASSLDSQSNEQFF
J: TRBJ2-1
size: many
V: TRBV7-9
D: NA